A selection of T cell receptor beta chains follows, all from one sample in a study of blood T cells in healthy people across ages. TCRdb independently ran MiXCR on the 5' RACE reads; one entry per CDR3 protein. The sample holds about 1.1 million distinct CDR3 sequences, 35% to 40% seen once. The specimen was blood. The receptor set was obtained from a man younger than 35 in good health. The CDR3 runs from the conserved cysteine through the conserved F or W. The D gene is left open where the match is weak. Clone size is shown for a subset of rows, as once, few, many or a class of expanded clone.

TGTGGTTCAGGGACAGATGCGCAGTATTTT	CGSGTDAQYF	TRBV2	TRBD1	-	TRBJ2-3
TGCGCCAGCAGCCAAGATTTTATCGGGGGAAATGAAAAACTGTTTTTT	CASSQDFIGGNEKLFF	TRBV4-1	-	-	TRBJ1-4
TGCAGTGCTAGAACCACAGGCTTAGAGACCCAGTACTTC	CSARTTGLETQYF	TRBV20-1	-	-	TRBJ2-5
TGTGCCAGCAGTTCCGACCCCTCACCAGATACGCAGTATTTT	CASSSDPSPDTQYF	TRBV28	-	many	TRBJ2-3
TGTGCCAGCAGCCAAGATCTGGCAGCCTCGGGCCTCGAAGCTTTCTTT	CASSQDLAASGLEAFF	TRBV4-2	-	few	TRBJ1-1
TGTGCCAGCAGTTTTATTTTAAATGAGCAGTTCTTC	CASSFILNEQFF	TRBV12-3/TRBV12-4	-	-	TRBJ2-1
TGTGCCAGCAGTTTCTCGGAAAACGAGCAGTACTTC	CASSFSENEQYF	TRBV12-3/TRBV12-4	-	few	TRBJ2-7
TGTGCCAGCAGTGGGGTCCAGAACACTGAAGCTTTCTTT	CASSGVQNTEAFF	TRBV2	-	-	TRBJ1-1
TGTGCCAGCAGTGACCGCCCCCTCAGTCGTTATGACTATGGCTACACCTTC	CASSDRPLSRYDYGYTF	TRBV25-1	-	-	TRBJ1-2
TGTGCCAGCAGTCGGACAGGATCGCAGCCCCAGCATTTT	CASSRTGSQPQHF	TRBV12-3/TRBV12-4	TRBD1	many	TRBJ1-5
TGCAGTGCTAGAGGGGCTATATTGGTCCTCTCCGCAGATACGCAGTATTTT	CSARGAILVLSADTQYF	TRBV20-1	-	few	TRBJ2-3
TGTGCCAGCAGTCGGGCCGAAGCGGGGTACAAAAACATTCAGTACTTC	CASSRAEAGYKNIQYF	TRBV27	TRBD2	-	TRBJ2-4
TGTGCCAGCAGCACGGGGACAGGAGATTATCAGCCCCAGCATTTT	CASSTGTGDYQPQHF	TRBV7-9	TRBD1	-	TRBJ1-5
TGTGCCAGCAGCCAATCTGTCACCGGGGAGCTGTTTTTT	CASSQSVTGELFF	TRBV3-1	-	-	TRBJ2-2
TGTGCCATCAGTGACCGTGCCAGTGCGGGGTTGGGTGGCTACACCTTC	CAISDRASAGLGGYTF	TRBV10-3	-	few	TRBJ1-2
TGTGCCATCAGCGATCGGACAGGGGACGTATCGAACACTGAAGCTTTCTTT	CAISDRTGDVSNTEAFF	TRBV10-3	TRBD1	few	TRBJ1-1
TGTGCCAGCAGCGTAGCCCCCGACTCTAATGAAAAACTGTTTTTT	CASSVAPDSNEKLFF	TRBV9	-	-	TRBJ1-4